This T cell receptor (beta chain) is drawn from a study of T cell changes during pregnancy in multiple sclerosis. Sequencing used immunoSEQ multiplex PCR; TCRdb keeps in-frame clones, though not all of them. The repertoire includes about 73,000 clones, 85% to 95% of them detected once, and about 2.8% sits in the top ten. CDR1 and CDR2 from the germline V gene are MNHEY and SVGAGI. This CDR3 is built from 13 residues. V was trimmed by 2 bases and J by 9 bases, leaving 13 bases between them. The specimen was peripheral blood, collected in the third trimester of pregnancy. The TCR originated in a female donor in good health, enrolled as a control in a pregnancy study. V usage is TRBV6-5 and J usage is TRBJ1-1; D might be TRBD1 (5 bases). The CDR3, as DNA: TGTGCCAGCAGTTACGGGGCCAGGAGCCAAGCTTTCTTT. It codes for CASSYGARSQAFF.